A selection of T cell receptor beta chains follows, all from one sample in a study of T cells in Graves' hyperthyroidism and ophthalmopathy. From the multiplex PCR reads, TCRdb called clonotypes with MiXCR, one entry per CDR3 protein. This table holds some 530,000 distinct CDR3 sequences, about 22% found once. Sequencing used blood. Source of these receptors: a woman between 65 and 79 years old with Graves' ophthalmopathy. CDR3s include the opening cysteine and the closing phenylalanine or tryptophan. Fields, in order: CDR3 protein, CDR3 DNA, clone size, D gene, V gene, J gene. D genes are given only for firm matches. Part of the rows lack a size; the others show once, few, many or a class for expanded clones.

CDR3aa: CASTLGGSDTQYF; CDR3nt: TGTGCCAGCACCCTCGGCGGGTCGGATACGCAGTATTTT; abundance: NA; d_gene: NA; v_gene: TRBV7-2; j_gene: TRBJ2-3
CDR3aa: CASSIRWSGELFF; CDR3nt: TGTGCCAGCAGTATAAGGTGGAGCGGGGAGCTGTTTTTT; abundance: many; d_gene: NA; v_gene: TRBV28; j_gene: TRBJ2-2
CDR3aa: CASTRENEQFF; CDR3nt: TGTGCCAGCACCCGAGAGAATGAGCAGTTCTTC; abundance: NA; d_gene: NA; v_gene: TRBV12-3/TRBV12-4; j_gene: TRBJ2-1
CDR3aa: CASSLNARMNTEAFF; CDR3nt: TGTGCCAGCAGTTTGAATGCAAGAATGAACACTGAAGCTTTCTTT; abundance: NA; d_gene: NA; v_gene: TRBV6-4; j_gene: TRBJ1-1
CDR3aa: CAISGTSGRHEQYF; CDR3nt: TGTGCCATCAGTGGGACTAGCGGGAGACACGAGCAGTACTTC; abundance: NA; d_gene: TRBD2; v_gene: TRBV10-3; j_gene: TRBJ2-7
CDR3aa: CATSDPARHREQYF; CDR3nt: TGTGCCACCAGTGACCCGGCCAGACATCGCGAGCAGTACTTC; abundance: many; d_gene: NA; v_gene: TRBV24-1; j_gene: TRBJ2-7
CDR3aa: CSAGTGNEQFF; CDR3nt: TGCAGTGCTGGGACGGGCAATGAGCAGTTCTTC; abundance: NA; d_gene: NA; v_gene: TRBV20-1; j_gene: TRBJ2-1
CDR3aa: CASSRDGRVNQPQHF; CDR3nt: TGTGCCAGCAGTCGCGATGGACGGGTAAATCAGCCCCAGCATTTT; abundance: NA; d_gene: NA; v_gene: TRBV28; j_gene: TRBJ1-5
CDR3aa: CASGGGELFF; CDR3nt: TGTGCCAGTGGAGGCGGGGAGCTGTTTTTT; abundance: NA; d_gene: NA; v_gene: TRBV7-9; j_gene: TRBJ2-2
CDR3aa: CASHSGVRYYEQYF; CDR3nt: TGTGCCAGCCACTCGGGGGTCCGGTACTACGAGCAGTACTTC; abundance: many; d_gene: NA; v_gene: TRBV2; j_gene: TRBJ2-7
CDR3aa: CASSSRQNSPLHF; CDR3nt: TGTGCCAGCAGTTCCCGACAGAATTCACCCCTCCACTTT; abundance: many; d_gene: NA; v_gene: TRBV6-2/TRBV6-3; j_gene: TRBJ1-6
CDR3aa: CSAREQQGFNEQFF; CDR3nt: TGCAGTGCTAGAGAGCAACAGGGGTTCAATGAGCAGTTCTTC; abundance: NA; d_gene: TRBD1; v_gene: TRBV20-1; j_gene: TRBJ2-1
CDR3aa: CASSPSGSPQQYF; CDR3nt: TGTGCCAGCAGCCCAAGCGGGAGTCCTCAGCAGTACTTC; abundance: NA; d_gene: TRBD2; v_gene: TRBV3-1; j_gene: TRBJ2-7
CDR3aa: CAWSVKGGPVDTQYF; CDR3nt: TGTGCCTGGAGTGTTAAGGGGGGGCCGGTAGATACGCAGTATTTT; abundance: few; d_gene: NA; v_gene: TRBV30; j_gene: TRBJ2-3
CDR3aa: CSGPTSGRVVDTQYF; CDR3nt: TGCAGTGGCCCTACAAGCGGGAGGGTTGTGGATACGCAGTATTTT; abundance: NA; d_gene: TRBD2; v_gene: TRBV20-1; j_gene: TRBJ2-3
CDR3aa: CASSPWASGDQETQYF; CDR3nt: TGTGCCAGTAGTCCTTGGGCTAGCGGGGATCAAGAGACCCAGTACTTC; abundance: few; d_gene: TRBD2; v_gene: TRBV19; j_gene: TRBJ2-5
CDR3aa: CANSVQLTAPLHF; CDR3nt: TGTGCCAACAGTGTACAGCTAACCGCCCCCTTGCATTTT; abundance: NA; d_gene: NA; v_gene: TRBV6-1; j_gene: TRBJ1-5
CDR3aa: CASSVGTARWETQYF; CDR3nt: TGTGCCAGCAGCGTAGGGACAGCACGTTGGGAGACCCAGTACTTC; abundance: NA; d_gene: NA; v_gene: TRBV9; j_gene: TRBJ2-5
CDR3aa: CSARDPALYGYTF; CDR3nt: TGCAGTGCTAGAGATCCGGCACTCTATGGCTACACCTTC; abundance: NA; d_gene: NA; v_gene: TRBV20-1; j_gene: TRBJ1-2
CDR3aa: CSARVVTQGDREQFF; CDR3nt: TGCAGTGCTAGAGTGGTCACGCAGGGCGATCGTGAGCAGTTCTTC; abundance: NA; d_gene: NA; v_gene: TRBV20-1; j_gene: TRBJ2-1
CDR3aa: CASSFLAGGWNEQFF; CDR3nt: TGTGCCAGCAGCTTTCTAGCGGGAGGGTGGAATGAGCAGTTCTTC; abundance: NA; d_gene: TRBD2; v_gene: TRBV7-2; j_gene: TRBJ2-1
CDR3aa: CASRLTGGGEQYF; CDR3nt: TGTGCCAGCAGGCTAACAGGGGGCGGCGAGCAGTACTTC; abundance: NA; d_gene: TRBD1; v_gene: TRBV28; j_gene: TRBJ2-7
CDR3aa: CASTPKQGLDGYTF; CDR3nt: TGTGCCAGCACCCCCAAACAGGGGCTCGATGGCTACACCTTC; abundance: NA; d_gene: TRBD1; v_gene: TRBV28; j_gene: TRBJ1-2
CDR3aa: CASTPRGDGNTIYF; CDR3nt: TGTGCCAGCACCCCCAGGGGCGATGGAAACACCATATATTTT; abundance: NA; d_gene: NA; v_gene: TRBV6-1; j_gene: TRBJ1-3
CDR3aa: CASSVLAGSSGNTIYF; CDR3nt: TGTGCCAGCAGCGTATTGGCAGGGTCCTCTGGAAACACCATATATTTT; abundance: NA; d_gene: NA; v_gene: TRBV9; j_gene: TRBJ1-3
CDR3aa: CASSFPPGRVDYGYTF; CDR3nt: TGTGCCAGTAGTTTCCCGCCAGGGAGAGTTGACTATGGCTACACCTTC; abundance: NA; d_gene: NA; v_gene: TRBV19; j_gene: TRBJ1-2
CDR3aa: CASSHNTGPTYEQYF; CDR3nt: TGTGCCAGCAGCCATAATACAGGGCCGACCTACGAGCAGTATTTC; abundance: NA; d_gene: NA; v_gene: TRBV4-2; j_gene: TRBJ2-7
CDR3aa: CSARAGLAGYNEQFF; CDR3nt: TGCAGTGCTAGGGCGGGACTAGCGGGCTACAATGAGCAGTTCTTC; abundance: few; d_gene: TRBD2; v_gene: TRBV20-1; j_gene: TRBJ2-1
CDR3aa: CASSRLGGWETQYF; CDR3nt: TGTGCCAGCAGCCGCCTTGGTGGGTGGGAGACCCAGTACTTC; abundance: many; d_gene: NA; v_gene: TRBV11-2; j_gene: TRBJ2-5
CDR3aa: CASGGSGSLEQYF; CDR3nt: TGTGCCTCGGGGGGGTCCGGCTCTCTCGAGCAGTACTTC; abundance: few; d_gene: TRBD2; v_gene: TRBV30; j_gene: TRBJ2-7
CDR3aa: CSVEAEPYGYTF; CDR3nt: TGCAGCGTTGAGGCAGAACCTTATGGCTACACCTTC; abundance: NA; d_gene: NA; v_gene: TRBV29-1; j_gene: TRBJ1-2
CDR3aa: CASSQQNLAVETQYF; CDR3nt: TGCGCCAGCAGCCAACAAAACCTAGCGGTAGAGACCCAGTACTTC; abundance: NA; d_gene: TRBD2; v_gene: TRBV4-1; j_gene: TRBJ2-5
CDR3aa: CASSEGGQGADGYTF; CDR3nt: TGTGCCAGCAGTGAAGGGGGACAGGGCGCCGACGGCTACACCTTC; abundance: few; d_gene: TRBD1; v_gene: TRBV6-1; j_gene: TRBJ1-2
CDR3aa: CASSNTDQPQHF; CDR3nt: TGTGCCAGCAGTAACACGGATCAGCCCCAGCATTTT; abundance: NA; d_gene: NA; v_gene: TRBV6-1; j_gene: TRBJ1-5
CDR3aa: CASSRDNMNTEAFF; CDR3nt: TGTGCCAGCAGCCGGGACAACATGAACACTGAAGCTTTCTTT; abundance: many; d_gene: NA; v_gene: TRBV6-1; j_gene: TRBJ1-1
CDR3aa: CASSWTGNSNQPQHF; CDR3nt: TGCGCCAGCAGCTGGACAGGGAATAGCAATCAGCCCCAGCATTTT; abundance: few; d_gene: TRBD1; v_gene: TRBV5-1; j_gene: TRBJ1-5
CDR3aa: CASSEVGDGAYSNQPQHF; CDR3nt: TGTGCCAGTAGTGAAGTCGGGGACGGAGCTTATAGCAATCAGCCCCAGCATTTT; abundance: NA; d_gene: NA; v_gene: TRBV19; j_gene: TRBJ1-5
CDR3aa: CASRPREYTEAFF; CDR3nt: TGTGCCAGCAGGCCCAGGGAGTACACTGAAGCTTTCTTT; abundance: NA; d_gene: NA; v_gene: TRBV7-9; j_gene: TRBJ1-1
CDR3aa: CASSFPKQVPYNEQFF; CDR3nt: TGTGCCAGCAGCTTCCCAAAGCAGGTCCCCTACAATGAGCAGTTCTTC; abundance: few; d_gene: NA; v_gene: TRBV6-2/TRBV6-3; j_gene: TRBJ2-1
CDR3aa: CAIRTGDGYTF; CDR3nt: TGTGCCATCAGGACAGGGGACGGCTACACCTTC; abundance: NA; d_gene: TRBD1; v_gene: TRBV10-3; j_gene: TRBJ1-2
CDR3aa: CASSLGDRVNIQYF; CDR3nt: TGCGCCAGCAGCCTGGGGGACAGGGTAAACATTCAGTACTTC; abundance: NA; d_gene: TRBD1; v_gene: TRBV5-1; j_gene: TRBJ2-4
CDR3aa: CASSLVRDNEKLFF; CDR3nt: TGCGCCAGCAGCTTGGTAAGGGATAATGAAAAACTGTTTTTT; abundance: NA; d_gene: NA; v_gene: TRBV5-1; j_gene: TRBJ1-4
CDR3aa: CASSKPGQGYGYTF; CDR3nt: TGTGCCAGTAGTAAACCGGGACAGGGGTATGGCTACACCTTC; abundance: NA; d_gene: TRBD1; v_gene: TRBV19; j_gene: TRBJ1-2
CDR3aa: CASRSRGFYNEQFF; CDR3nt: TGTGCCAGCAGGTCCAGGGGGTTCTACAATGAGCAGTTCTTC; abundance: NA; d_gene: TRBD1; v_gene: TRBV6-1; j_gene: TRBJ2-1
CDR3aa: CASSRMGQDNQPQHF; CDR3nt: TGTGCCAGCTCACGTATGGGACAGGATAATCAGCCCCAGCATTTT; abundance: NA; d_gene: TRBD1; v_gene: TRBV18; j_gene: TRBJ1-5
CDR3aa: CASSILSSLTGELFF; CDR3nt: TGTGCCAGTAGTATACTTTCCAGTCTCACCGGGGAGCTGTTTTTT; abundance: few; d_gene: NA; v_gene: TRBV19; j_gene: TRBJ2-2
CDR3aa: CASSSGQGGDSGANVLTF; CDR3nt: TGCGCCAGCAGCTCCGGACAGGGGGGCGACTCTGGGGCCAACGTCCTGACTTTC; abundance: once; d_gene: TRBD1; v_gene: TRBV5-1; j_gene: TRBJ2-6
CDR3aa: CASSPSVIPGELFF; CDR3nt: TGTGCCAGCTCACCTTCCGTCATCCCCGGGGAGCTGTTTTTT; abundance: few; d_gene: NA; v_gene: TRBV18; j_gene: TRBJ2-2
CDR3aa: CASSEGTSGSSYEQYF; CDR3nt: TGTGCCAGCAGTGAGGGGACTAGCGGGAGTTCCTACGAGCAGTACTTC; abundance: few; d_gene: TRBD2; v_gene: TRBV12-3/TRBV12-4; j_gene: TRBJ2-7
CDR3aa: CASWPEGQPYEQYF; CDR3nt: TGCGCCAGCTGGCCAGAGGGACAACCCTACGAGCAGTACTTC; abundance: many; d_gene: NA; v_gene: TRBV5-1; j_gene: TRBJ2-7
CDR3aa: CASSPSRGGETQYF; CDR3nt: TGTGCCAGCAGCCCAAGCAGGGGTGGCGAGACCCAGTACTTC; abundance: NA; d_gene: NA; v_gene: TRBV11-2; j_gene: TRBJ2-5
CDR3aa: CASSILSGNYNEQFF; CDR3nt: TGTGCCAGTAGTATCCTTAGCGGGAACTACAATGAGCAGTTCTTC; abundance: few; d_gene: TRBD2; v_gene: TRBV19; j_gene: TRBJ2-1
CDR3aa: CASSEASGSVGELFF; CDR3nt: TGCGCCAGCAGCGAGGCTAGCGGGAGTGTGGGGGAGCTGTTTTTT; abundance: NA; d_gene: TRBD2; v_gene: TRBV4-1; j_gene: TRBJ2-2
CDR3aa: CASSLSVMNTEAFF; CDR3nt: TGTGCCAGCAGCCTATCGGTCATGAACACTGAAGCTTTCTTT; abundance: many; d_gene: NA; v_gene: TRBV27; j_gene: TRBJ1-1
CDR3aa: CASSLDHNEKLFF; CDR3nt: TGTGCCAGCAGCTTAGACCATAATGAAAAACTGTTTTTT; abundance: many; d_gene: NA; v_gene: TRBV7-8; j_gene: TRBJ1-4
CDR3aa: CASSQVAGGSSYNEQFF; CDR3nt: TGTGCCAGCAGCCAAGTCGCGGGGGGTAGCTCCTACAATGAGCAGTTCTTC; abundance: NA; d_gene: TRBD2; v_gene: TRBV4-2; j_gene: TRBJ2-1